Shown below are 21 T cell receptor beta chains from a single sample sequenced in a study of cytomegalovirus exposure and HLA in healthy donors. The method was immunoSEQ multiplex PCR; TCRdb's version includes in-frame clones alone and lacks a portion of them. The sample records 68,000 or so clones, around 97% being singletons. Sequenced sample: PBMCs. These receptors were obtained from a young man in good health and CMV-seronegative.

CDR3 coding DNA: TGTGCCTGGAATACAGGTTCCTACGAGCAGTACTTC. It translates to CAWNTGSYEQYF. The rearrangement uses TRBV30 and TRBJ2-7; perhaps TRBD1 as D (5 bases). The germline gives CDR1 GTSNPN, CDR2 SVGIG (reference sequence). This CDR3 spans 12 amino acids. V lost 4 bases to trimming and J lost 1 base, with 8 bases between them. Drawing the rest from reference TRBV30 and TRBJ2-7, the complete variable domain is SQTIHQWPATLVQPVGSPLSLECTVEGTSNPNLYWYRQAAGRGLQLLFYSVGIGQISSEVPQNLSASRPQDRQFILSSKKLLLSDSGFYLCAWNTGSYEQYFGPGTRLTVT.

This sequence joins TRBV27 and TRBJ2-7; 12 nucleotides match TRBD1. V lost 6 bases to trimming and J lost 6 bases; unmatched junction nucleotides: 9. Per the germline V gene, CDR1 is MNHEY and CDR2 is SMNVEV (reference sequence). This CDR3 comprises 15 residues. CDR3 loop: CASSNSGTGGAEQYF. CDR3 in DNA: TGTGCCAGCAGCAACTCCGGGACAGGGGGCGCCGAGCAGTACTTC.

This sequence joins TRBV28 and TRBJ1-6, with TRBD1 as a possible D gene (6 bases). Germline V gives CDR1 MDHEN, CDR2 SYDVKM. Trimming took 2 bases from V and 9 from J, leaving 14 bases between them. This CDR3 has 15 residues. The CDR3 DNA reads TGTGCCAGCAGTTTAAACAGGGCCTTGGGTTCACCCCTCCACTTT. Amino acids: CASSLNRALGSPLHF.

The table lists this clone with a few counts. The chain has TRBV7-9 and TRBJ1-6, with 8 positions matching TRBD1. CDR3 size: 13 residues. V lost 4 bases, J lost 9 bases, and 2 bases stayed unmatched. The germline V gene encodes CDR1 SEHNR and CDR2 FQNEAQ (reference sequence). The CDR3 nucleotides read TGTGCCAGCAGCTGGGACAGGATTTCACCCCTCCACTTT. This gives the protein CASSWDRISPLHF.

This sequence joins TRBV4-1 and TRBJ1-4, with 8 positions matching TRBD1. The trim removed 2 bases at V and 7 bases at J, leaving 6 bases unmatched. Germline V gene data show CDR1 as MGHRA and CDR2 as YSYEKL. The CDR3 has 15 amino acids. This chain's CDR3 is CASSQLPGQVEKLFF. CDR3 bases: TGCGCCAGCAGCCAACTTCCGGGACAGGTTGAAAAACTGTTTTTT.

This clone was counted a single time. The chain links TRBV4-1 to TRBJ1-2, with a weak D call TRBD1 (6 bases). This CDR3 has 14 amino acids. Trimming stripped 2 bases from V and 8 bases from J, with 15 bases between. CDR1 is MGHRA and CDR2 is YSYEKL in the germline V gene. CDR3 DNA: TGCGCCAGCAGCCAATCAGGGGTCGGTTACGGCTACACCTTC. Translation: CASSQSGVGYGYTF.

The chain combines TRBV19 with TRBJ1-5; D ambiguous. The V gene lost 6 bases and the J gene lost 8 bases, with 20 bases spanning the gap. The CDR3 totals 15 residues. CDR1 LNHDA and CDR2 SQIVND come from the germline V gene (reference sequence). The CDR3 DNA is TGTGCCAGTAGCTTGAACAGTATCGTATATAAGCCCCAGCATTTT. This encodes CASSLNSIVYKPQHF.

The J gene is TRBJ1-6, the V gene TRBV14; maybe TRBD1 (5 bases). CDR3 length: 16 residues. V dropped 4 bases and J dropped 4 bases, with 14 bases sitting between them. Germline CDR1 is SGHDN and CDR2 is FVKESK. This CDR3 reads CASSRTDKDYNSPLHF. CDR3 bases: TGTGCCAGCAGCCGGACGGACAAAGATTATAATTCACCCCTCCACTTT. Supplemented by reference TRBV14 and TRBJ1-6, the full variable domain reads EAGVTQFPSHSVIEKGQTVTLRCDPISGHDNLYWYRRVMGKEIKFLLHFVKESKQDESGMPNNRFLAERTGGTYSTLKVQPAELEDSGVYFCASSRTDKDYNSPLHFGNGTRLTVT.

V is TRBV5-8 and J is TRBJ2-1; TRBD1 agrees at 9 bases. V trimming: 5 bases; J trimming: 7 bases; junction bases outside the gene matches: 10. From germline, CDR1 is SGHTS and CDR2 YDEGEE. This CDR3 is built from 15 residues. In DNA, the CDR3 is TGTGCCAGCAGGCGTTACAGGGGGCTGAGGAATGAGCAGTTCTTC. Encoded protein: CASRRYRGLRNEQFF.

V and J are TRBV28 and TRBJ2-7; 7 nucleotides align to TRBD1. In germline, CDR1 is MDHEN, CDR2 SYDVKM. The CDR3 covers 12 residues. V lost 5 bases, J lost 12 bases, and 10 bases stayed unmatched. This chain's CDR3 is CASSRSDRLLYF. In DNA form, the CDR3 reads TGTGCCAGCAGTAGGTCGGACAGGCTCCTGTACTTC.

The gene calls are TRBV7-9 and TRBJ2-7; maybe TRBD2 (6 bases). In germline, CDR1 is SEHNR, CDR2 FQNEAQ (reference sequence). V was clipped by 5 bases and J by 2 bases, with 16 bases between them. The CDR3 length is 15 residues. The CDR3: CASSAPGTGAYEQYF. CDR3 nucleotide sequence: TGTGCCAGCAGCGCACCCGGGACGGGAGCCTACGAGCAGTACTTC.

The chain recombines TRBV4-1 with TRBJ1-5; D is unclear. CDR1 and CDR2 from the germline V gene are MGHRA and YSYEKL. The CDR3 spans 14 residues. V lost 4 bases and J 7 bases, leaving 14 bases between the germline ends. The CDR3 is CASSPTRFSQPQHF. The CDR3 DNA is TGCGCCAGCAGCCCGACGCGGTTCAGCCAGCCCCAGCATTTT.

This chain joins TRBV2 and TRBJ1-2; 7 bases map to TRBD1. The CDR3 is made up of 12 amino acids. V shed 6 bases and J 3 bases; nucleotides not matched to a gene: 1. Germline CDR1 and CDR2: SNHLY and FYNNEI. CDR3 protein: CASRGQYYGYTF. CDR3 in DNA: TGTGCCAGCAGGGGACAGTACTATGGCTACACCTTC.

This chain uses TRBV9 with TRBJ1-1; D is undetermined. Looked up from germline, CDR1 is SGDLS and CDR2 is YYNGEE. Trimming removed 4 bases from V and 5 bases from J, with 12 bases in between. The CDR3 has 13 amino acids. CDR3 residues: CASSTTRNTEAFF. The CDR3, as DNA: TGTGCCAGCAGCACCACCAGGAATACTGAAGCTTTCTTT.

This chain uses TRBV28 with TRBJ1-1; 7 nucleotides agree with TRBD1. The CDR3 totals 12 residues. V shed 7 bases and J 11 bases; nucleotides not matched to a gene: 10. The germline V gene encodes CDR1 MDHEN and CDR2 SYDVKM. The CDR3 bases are TGTGCCAGCAACGTACAGGGGAATCGCGCTTTCTTT. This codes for CASNVQGNRAFF.

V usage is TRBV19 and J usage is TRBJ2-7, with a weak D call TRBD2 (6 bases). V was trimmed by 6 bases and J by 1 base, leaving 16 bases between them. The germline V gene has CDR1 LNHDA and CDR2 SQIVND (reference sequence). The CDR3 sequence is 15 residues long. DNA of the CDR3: TGTGCCAGTAGAACCTCGGGAGTGGGGTCCTACGAGCAGTACTTC. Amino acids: CASRTSGVGSYEQYF.

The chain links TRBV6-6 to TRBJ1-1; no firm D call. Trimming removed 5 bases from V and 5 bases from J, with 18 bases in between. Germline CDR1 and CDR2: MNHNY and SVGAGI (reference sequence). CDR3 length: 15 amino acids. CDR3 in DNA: TGTGCCAGCAGTGACGCAACCGCCAGGAGGACTGAAGCTTTCTTT. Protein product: CASSDATARRTEAFF.

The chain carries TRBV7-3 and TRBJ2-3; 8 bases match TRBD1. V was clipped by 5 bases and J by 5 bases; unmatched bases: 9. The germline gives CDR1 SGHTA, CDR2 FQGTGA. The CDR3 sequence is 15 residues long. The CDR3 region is CASSQSGQVIDTQYF. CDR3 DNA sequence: TGTGCCAGCAGCCAGTCGGGACAGGTGATAGATACGCAGTATTTT.

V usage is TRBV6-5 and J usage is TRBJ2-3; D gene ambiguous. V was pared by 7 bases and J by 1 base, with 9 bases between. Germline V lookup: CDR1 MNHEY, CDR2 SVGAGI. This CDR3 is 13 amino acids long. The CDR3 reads CASTYPGTDTQYF. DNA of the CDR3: TGTGCCAGCACTTATCCGGGCACAGATACGCAGTATTTT.

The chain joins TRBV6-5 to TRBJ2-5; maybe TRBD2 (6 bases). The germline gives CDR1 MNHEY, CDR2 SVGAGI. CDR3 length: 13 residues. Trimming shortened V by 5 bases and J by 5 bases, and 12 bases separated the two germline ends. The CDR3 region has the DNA TGTGCCAGCAGTAGCCCGGGGAGGGAGACCCAGTACTTC. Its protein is CASSSPGRETQYF.

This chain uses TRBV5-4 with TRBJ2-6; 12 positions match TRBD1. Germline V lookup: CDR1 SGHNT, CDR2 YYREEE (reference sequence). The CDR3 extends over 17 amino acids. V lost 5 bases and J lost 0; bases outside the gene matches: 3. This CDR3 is CASRPGQGASGANVLTF. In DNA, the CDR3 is TGTGCCAGCAGACCGGGACAGGGGGCCTCTGGGGCCAACGTCCTGACTTTC.